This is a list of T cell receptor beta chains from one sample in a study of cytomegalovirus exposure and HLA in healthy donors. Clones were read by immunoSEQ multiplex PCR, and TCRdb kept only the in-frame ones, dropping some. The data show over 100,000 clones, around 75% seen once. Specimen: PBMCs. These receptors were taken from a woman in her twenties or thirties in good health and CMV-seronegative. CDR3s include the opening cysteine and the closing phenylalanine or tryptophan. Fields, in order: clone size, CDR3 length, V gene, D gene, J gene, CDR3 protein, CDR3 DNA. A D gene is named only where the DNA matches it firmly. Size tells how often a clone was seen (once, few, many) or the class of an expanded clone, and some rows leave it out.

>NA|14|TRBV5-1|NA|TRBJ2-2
CASSPQTQTGELFF
TGCGCCAGCAGCCCACAAACACAGACCGGGGAGCTGTTTTTT
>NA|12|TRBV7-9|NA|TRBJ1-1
CASSFSYTEAFF
TGTGCCAGCAGCTTCAGTTACACTGAAGCTTTCTTT
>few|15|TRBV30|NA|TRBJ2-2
CAWSTGTRDTGELFF
TGTGCCTGGAGTACCGGGACAAGGGACACCGGGGAGCTGTTTTTT
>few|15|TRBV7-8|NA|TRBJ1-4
CASSLPRGTGEKLFF
TGTGCCAGCAGCTTACCCCGGGGGACGGGTGAAAAACTGTTTTTT
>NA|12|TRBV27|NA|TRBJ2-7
CASSLYWYEQYF
TGTGCCAGCAGTTTATACTGGTACGAGCAGTACTTC
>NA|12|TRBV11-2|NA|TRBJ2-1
CASSRGGNEQFF
TGTGCCAGCAGCCGGGGAGGCAATGAGCAGTTCTTC
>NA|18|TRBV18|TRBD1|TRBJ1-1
CASSPQTPGQGDKTEAFF
TGTGCCAGCTCACCTCAAACGCCGGGACAGGGGGATAAAACTGAAGCTTTCTTT
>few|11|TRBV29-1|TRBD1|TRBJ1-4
CSVDRGTGHIF
TGCAGCGTTGACAGGGGGACGGGTCACATTTTT
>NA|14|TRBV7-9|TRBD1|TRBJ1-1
CASSETGDGTEAFF
TGTGCCAGCAGTGAGACAGGGGACGGCACTGAAGCTTTCTTT
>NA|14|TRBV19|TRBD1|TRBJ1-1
CASSLTGPLSEAFF
TGTGCCAGTAGCCTGACAGGGCCCTTAAGTGAAGCTTTCTTT
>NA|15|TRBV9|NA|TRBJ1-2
CASSSTQTAGYGYTF
TGTGCCAGCAGCTCCACCCAGACAGCCGGGTATGGCTACACCTTC
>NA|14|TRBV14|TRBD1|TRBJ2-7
CASRPTGGDYEQYF
TGTGCCAGCAGACCGACAGGGGGAGACTACGAGCAGTACTTC
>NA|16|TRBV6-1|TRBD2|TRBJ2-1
CASSGPETSGSNEQFF
TGTGCCAGCAGTGGACCGGAGACTAGCGGGAGTAATGAGCAGTTCTTC
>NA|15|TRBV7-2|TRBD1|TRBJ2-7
CASSFDRAFSYEQYF
TGTGCCAGCAGCTTTGACAGGGCGTTTTCCTACGAGCAGTACTTC
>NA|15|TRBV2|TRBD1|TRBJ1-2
CASSGGTGVPYGYTF
TGTGCCAGCAGTGGGGGGACAGGGGTCCCCTATGGCTACACCTTC
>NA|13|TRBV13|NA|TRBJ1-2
CASTPDRNYGYTF
TGTGCCAGCACTCCGGACAGAAACTATGGCTACACCTTC
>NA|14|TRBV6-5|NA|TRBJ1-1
CASSYQLGGRGAFF
TGTGCCAGCAGTTACCAATTAGGAGGGAGAGGCGCTTTCTTT
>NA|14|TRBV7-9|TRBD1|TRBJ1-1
CASSLGQGATEAFF
TGTGCCAGCAGCTTAGGACAGGGGGCAACTGAAGCTTTCTTT
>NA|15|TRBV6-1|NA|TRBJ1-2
CASSPNKDFFYGYTF
TGTGCCAGCAGCCCTAATAAAGATTTCTTCTATGGCTACACCTTC
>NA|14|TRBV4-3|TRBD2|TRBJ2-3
CASSQASGVNTQYF
TGCGCCAGCAGCCAAGCTAGCGGGGTAAATACGCAGTATTTT
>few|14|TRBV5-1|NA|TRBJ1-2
CASKDGGGRYGYTF
TGCGCCAGCAAGGATGGCGGGGGTCGATATGGCTACACCTTC
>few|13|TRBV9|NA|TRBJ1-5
CASSPGGSRPQHF
TGTGCCAGCAGCCCGGGGGGCTCGAGGCCCCAGCATTTT
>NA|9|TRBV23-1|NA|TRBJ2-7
CAQRTTRYF
TGCGCCCAAAGGACAACCCGCTACTTC
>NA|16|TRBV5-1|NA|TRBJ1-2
CASSPGRVQEGCGYTF
TGCGCCAGCAGCCCGGGAAGAGTGCAGGAGGGTTGCGGCTACACCTTC
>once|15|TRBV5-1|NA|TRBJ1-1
CASSLGFMENTEAFF
TGCGCCAGCAGCTTGGGTTTTATGGAGAACACTGAAGCTTTCTTC
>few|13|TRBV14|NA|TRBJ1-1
CASSQDGGVRAFF
TGTGCCAGCAGCCAAGATGGGGGGGTAAGAGCTTTCTTT
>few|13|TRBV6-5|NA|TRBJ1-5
CASSYDGVQPQHF
TGTGCCAGCAGTTACGACGGGGTTCAGCCCCAGCATTTT
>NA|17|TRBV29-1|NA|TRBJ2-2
CSPNRGAIVANTGELFF
TGCAGCCCCAACCGGGGGGCCATTGTTGCAAACACCGGGGAGCTGTTTTTT
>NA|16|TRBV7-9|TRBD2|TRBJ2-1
CASSFPGGGEDNEQFF
TGTGCCAGCAGCTTTCCTGGCGGGGGGGAGGACAATGAGCAGTTCTTC
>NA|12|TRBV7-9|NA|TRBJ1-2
CASSLENYGYTF
TGTGCCAGCAGCTTGGAGAACTATGGCTACACCTTC
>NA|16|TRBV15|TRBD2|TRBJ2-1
CATSRVGGVSYNEQFF
TGTGCCACCAGCAGAGTTGGGGGGGTTTCCTACAATGAGCAGTTCTTC
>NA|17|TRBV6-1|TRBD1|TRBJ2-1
CASRESPGTGPYNEQFF
TGTGCCAGCAGGGAATCGCCCGGGACAGGCCCCTACAATGAGCAGTTCTTC
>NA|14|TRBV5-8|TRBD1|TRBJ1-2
CASRLRDRGLGYTF
TGTGCCAGCAGGTTGAGGGACAGGGGGCTTGGCTACACCTTC
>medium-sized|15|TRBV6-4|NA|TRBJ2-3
CASSDGQGATDTQYF
TGTGCCAGCAGTGACGGGCAGGGTGCCACAGATACGCAGTATTTT
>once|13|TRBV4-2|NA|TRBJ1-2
CASSQEALNGYTF
TGTGCCAGCAGCCAAGAGGCCTTGAATGGCTACACCTTC
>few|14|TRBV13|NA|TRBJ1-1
CASSLAGSNTEAFF
TGTGCCAGCAGCTTAGCAGGATCGAACACTGAAGCTTTCTTT
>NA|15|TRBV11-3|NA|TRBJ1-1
CASSLVQGMNTEAFF
TGTGCCAGCAGCTTAGTTCAGGGGATGAACACTGAAGCTTTCTTT
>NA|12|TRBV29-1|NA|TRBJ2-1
CSVEDSGLEQFF
TGCAGCGTTGAAGATTCAGGGCTTGAGCAGTTCTTC
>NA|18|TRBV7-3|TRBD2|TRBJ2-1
CASSLNVGLAGTDNEQFF
TGTGCCAGCAGCTTAAACGTGGGACTAGCGGGGACAGACAATGAGCAGTTCTTC
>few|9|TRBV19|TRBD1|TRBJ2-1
CASGDSPFF
TGTGCCAGCGGGGACAGTCCGTTCTTC
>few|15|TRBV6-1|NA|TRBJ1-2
CASSDRGEPGYGYTF
TGTGCCAGCAGTGATAGGGGCGAGCCGGGCTATGGCTACACCTTC